There are a few counts of the clone carrying this T cell receptor beta chain. This record comes from a study of T-cell reconstitution after alpha-beta-depleted transplantation in children. Unique molecular identifiers were incorporated during preparation of the TCRbeta library. TCRdb used MiXCR to reprocess the PCR reads, holding one entry per CDR3 protein. The sample lists 450,000 to 500,000 distinct CDR3 sequences; under 15% were seen once. The J segment lost 7 bases and the V segment lost 1 base, leaving 7 bases of the junction unmatched. CDR3 size: 15 residues. From germline, CDR1 is SEHNR and CDR2 FQNEAQ (reference sequence).

The material sequenced was PBMCs from the stem cell graft donor, taken from the stem cell graft. The origin of this receptor is a human donor who donated a stem cell graft to a child with combined immunodeficiency. J is TRBJ1-2 and V is TRBV7-9, with TRBD1 identical over 9 bases. The CDR3 is CASSLGRDRVAGYTF. CDR3 nucleotide sequence: TGTGCCAGCAGCTTAGGCCGGGACAGGGTTGCTGGCTACACCTTC.